These 6 T cell receptor beta chains share one sample of origin, sequenced in a study of T cell clonality in common variable immunodeficiency. TCRdb's copy holds only in-frame clones and misses some; the assay was immunoSEQ multiplex PCR. Singletons are absent from the sample, which has 30,000 to 40,000 clones. The sequenced sample consisted of peripheral blood mononuclear cells. The source of these receptors is a person aged 18 to 70 in good health.

This clone was recorded at least ten times. Coverage ceases 3 residues before the CDR3 finishes, and the germline J gene fills in the end. The chain combines TRBV6-4 with TRBJ1-4; TRBD1 might be the D (6 bases). The CDR3 contains 13 residues. Trimming cost V 4 bases and J 3 bases, with 6 bases left between them. From germline, CDR1 is MRHNA and CDR2 SNTAGT. CDR3 DNA (partial): TGTGCCAGCAGTGGGACAGCTAATGAAAAA. Amino acids: CASSGTANEK. The full CDR3 reads CASSGTANEKLFF.

The table lists this clone with many counts. The CDR3 loop is CSARRQGEGTNQPQHF. The DNA read from the CDR3 is TGCAGTGCTAGGAGACAGGGGGAAGGAACAAATCAGCCC. The rearrangement joins TRBV20-1 to TRBJ1-5; TRBD1 aligns across 9 bases. The read finishes 3 residues shy of the CDR3 end, and the germline J gene is used to complete it. The CDR3 consists of 16 residues. Germline CDR1 and CDR2: DFQATT and SNEGSKA (reference sequence). With V trimmed by 3 bases and J by 4 bases, 10 bases remained unmatched.

Ten or more counts support this clone. Incomplete CDR3 DNA: TGCAGCGTTGAACGGGATCGGGGCCAAGAGACC. It translates to CSVERDRGQET. The full-length CDR3 reads as CSVERDRGQETQYF. The V and J genes are TRBV29-1 and TRBJ2-5; possible D gene TRBD2, 5 bases. From the germline J gene comes the end of the CDR3, since the read stops 3 residues before it. V lost 2 bases and J 1 base, leaving 11 bases between the germline ends. The CDR3 length is 14 residues. Germline V lookup: CDR1 SQVTM, CDR2 ANQGSEA.

This clone was found a few times. The DNA read from the CDR3 is TGTGCCAGCAGTTACTCGGTAGCGGGGCTGGACAATGAC. It translates to CASSYSVAGLDND. The full CDR3 reads CASSYSVAGLDNDYTF. The V call is TRBV6-2 or TRBV6-3, the J call TRBJ1-2, with a possible D match to TRBD1 (5 bases). The CDR3 is cut off 3 residues early in the read; its end comes from the germline J gene. Germline V gene lookup returns CDR1 MNHEY and CDR2 SVGEGT. This CDR3 contains 16 residues.

Worth noting for this clone: The read ends 3 residues early relative to the CDR3; the germline J gene fills the gap. The V call is TRBV5-1, the J call TRBJ2-3; 9 bases align to TRBD2. From germline, CDR1 is SGHRS and CDR2 YFSETQ. V trimming: 0 bases; J trimming: 2 bases; junction bases outside the gene matches: 4. The CDR3 totals 16 residues. CDR3 DNA (partial): TGCGCCAGCAGCTTGGCTCTAGCGGGGTTCACAGATACG. This codes for CASSLALAGFTDT. The CDR3 reads in full as CASSLALAGFTDTQYF. The complete variable domain, with remaining parts taken from reference TRBV5-1 and TRBJ2-3, reads KAGVTQTPRYLIKTRGQQVTLSCSPISGHRSVSWYQQTPGQGLQFLFEYFSETQRNKGNFPGRFSGRQFSNSRSEMNVSTLELGDSALYLCASSLALAGFTDTQYFGPGTRLTVL.

This clone was observed a few times. The read ends 3 residues before the CDR3 terminus; that terminus is restored from the germline J gene. The V call is TRBV5-1, the J call TRBJ2-7; 11 positions match TRBD2. The trim removed 0 bases at V and 6 bases at J, leaving 2 bases unmatched. CDR3 length: 14 amino acids. CDR1 SGHRS and CDR2 YFSETQ come from the germline V gene. The CDR3 bases that were read are TGCGCCAGCAGCTTGGAGCTAGCGGGGGGCGAG. The encoded protein is CASSLELAGGE. The whole CDR3 protein reads CASSLELAGGEQYF.